The T cell receptor (beta chain) under discussion was sequenced for a study of T cell changes during pregnancy in multiple sclerosis. The CDR3 is 17 amino acids. The germline V gene encodes CDR1 SGHTA and CDR2 FQGNSA. V shed 4 bases and J 5 bases; nucleotides not matched to a gene: 14. The protocol was immunoSEQ multiplex PCR, while the TCRdb copy is restricted to in-frame clones and leaves out a portion. This sample has approximately 36,000 clones, with 85% to 95% found just once. Here the sequenced sample was CD4+ T cells from peripheral blood mononuclear cells, taken in the first trimester of pregnancy. This chain uses TRBV7-2 with TRBJ2-1; TRBD1 agrees at 7 bases. This receptor was obtained from a female donor with multiple sclerosis, enrolled in a pregnancy study. This CDR3 is CASSSRDRHLVNNEQFF. The CDR3 DNA sequence: TGTGCCAGCAGCTCCCGGGACAGACATCTGGTAAACAATGAGCAGTTCTTC.